Given below is one T cell receptor beta chain in context. This sample was included in a study of blood T cell repertoires in COVID-19. Original data processing: How many nucleated cells were present was estimated from reference gene primer amplification. Sequencing used immunoSEQ multiplex PCR; TCRdb keeps in-frame clones, though not all of them. V and J calls and clone size are those listed in that table; D and trimming were worked out from the DNA. Here the sample spans just under 250,000 clones, 85% to 90% being singletons. The germline V gene has CDR1 SGHAT and CDR2 FQNNGV. The CDR3 extends over 14 amino acids. The ends lost 3 bases at V and 7 bases at J; junction bases unmatched: 8.

The specimen sequenced was PBMCs or T cells enriched from blood (not recorded which). This chain uses TRBV11-2 with TRBJ2-7, with 8 positions matching TRBD2. The sequence was collected from a woman under 40 who had recovered from COVID-19. The chain's CDR3 is CASSFTRTSLEQYF. Here the CDR3 DNA reads TGTGCCAGCAGCTTCACGAGGACTAGCCTTGAGCAGTACTTC.